This entry lists 19 T cell receptor beta chains sequenced from one sample in a study of neurological immune-mediated disorders. TCRdb independently ran MiXCR on the 5' RACE reads; one entry per CDR3 protein. The sample carries 75,000 to 90,000 distinct CDR3 sequences, 10% to 13% recorded once. Sequenced sample: PBMCs. Source of these receptors: a man aged 35 to 55 in good health.

In its sample, this clonotype was seen many times. This rearrangement joins TRBV28 to TRBJ1-1; D call uncertain. The CDR3 spans 12 residues. Germline CDR1 and CDR2: MDHEN and SYDVKM. Trimming cost V 3 bases and J 11 bases, with 13 bases left between them. DNA of the CDR3: TGTGCCAGCAGTTTTTCCGGAGGGTTTGCTTTCTTT. Its protein product is CASSFSGGFAFF.

This clonotype was picked up a small number of times. J is TRBJ2-5 and V is TRBV6-1; 11 bases align to TRBD2. Trimming cost V 5 bases and J 8 bases; bases outside gene matches: 10. There are 15 residues in the CDR3. Germline values: CDR1 MNHNS, CDR2 SASEGT. The CDR3 loop reads CASSLAGGPQQTQYF. The CDR3 nucleotides are TGTGCCAGCAGTCTAGCGGGAGGCCCCCAACAAACCCAGTACTTC.

This clonotype was detected only a few times. The chain combines TRBV5-6 with TRBJ2-5; TRBD2 might be the D (5 bases). V was cut by 0 bases and J by 7 bases, with 10 bases left in between. Germline CDR1 and CDR2: SGHDT and YYEEEE. The CDR3 spans 13 residues. The CDR3: CASSLGGEGTQYF. CDR3 sequence (DNA): TGTGCCAGCAGCTTGGGCGGTGAGGGGACCCAGTACTTC.

This clonotype appeared a single time. The chain joins TRBV11-2 to TRBJ2-2; D unresolved. Germline V gene sequence: CDR1 SGHAT, CDR2 FQNNGV. The CDR3 extends over 16 amino acids. V was shortened by 1 base and J by 4 bases, with 13 bases between the two germline ends. CDR3 coding DNA: TGTGCCAGCAGCTTAGCCCGACCCCCTCGCACCGGGGAGCTGTTTTTT. This sequence encodes CASSLARPPRTGELFF. Looking up the rest from reference TRBV11-2 and TRBJ2-2 gives the full variable domain: EAGVAQSPRYKIIEKRQSVAFWCNPISGHATLYWYQQILGQGPKLLIQFQNNGVVDDSQLPKDRFSAERLKGVDSTLKIQPAKLEDSAVYLCASSLARPPRTGELFFGEGSRLTVL.

This clonotype occurred many times. This chain uses TRBV27 with TRBJ2-6, with 9 bases aligning to TRBD1. From germline, CDR1 is MNHEY and CDR2 SMNVEV (reference sequence). Trimming at V came to 2 bases and at J to 1 base, leaving 12 bases not matched to a gene. This CDR3 is 20 amino acids long. CDR3 sequence reads: CASSLRDTGTGRSGANVLTF. The CDR3 DNA reads TGTGCCAGCAGTTTACGAGATACCGGGACAGGGAGGTCTGGGGCCAACGTCCTGACTTTC.

This clonotype was detected a few times. V gene TRBV3-1 combines with J gene TRBJ2-7; the D is unclear. The CDR3 has 14 residues. From germline, CDR1 is LGHDT and CDR2 YNNKEL (reference sequence). V lost 4 bases and J 1 base, leaving 11 bases between the germline ends. CDR3 in DNA: TGTGCCAGCAGCCTAAGCCACTCTTCCTACGAGCAGTACTTC. It specifies CASSLSHSSYEQYF.

The sample holds many counts of this clonotype. The gene calls are TRBV15 and TRBJ2-2; D is uncertain. The CDR3 runs 15 residues. Trimming removed 1 base at V and 1 base at J, with 7 bases between. Germline CDR1 reads LNHNV; CDR2 reads YYDKDF (reference sequence). In DNA form, the CDR3 reads TGTGCCACCAGCAGAGGGGCGAGGAACACCGGGGAGCTGTTTTTT. Protein: CATSRGARNTGELFF. Full variable domain (rest looked up from reference TRBV15 and TRBJ2-2): DAMVIQNPRYQVTQFGKPVTLSCSQTLNHNVMYWYQQKSSQAPKLLFHYYDKDFNNEADTPDNFQSRRPNTSFCFLDIRSPGLGDTAMYLCATSRGARNTGELFFGEGSRLTVL.

In this sample, this clonotype turned up many times. The J gene is TRBJ2-1, the V gene TRBV5-1; D may be TRBD2 (6 bases). V lost 7 bases to trimming and J lost 0 bases, with 23 bases between them. This CDR3 comprises 18 residues. Germline CDR1 reads SGHRS; CDR2 reads YFSETQ. CDR3 DNA sequence: TGCGCCAGCGGATCAAACCCTAGCGCGCTGAGCTCCTACAATGAGCAGTTCTTC. Its protein is CASGSNPSALSSYNEQFF. Using reference TRBV5-1 and TRBJ2-1 for the parts outside the CDR3, the full variable domain is KAGVTQTPRYLIKTRGQQVTLSCSPISGHRSVSWYQQTPGQGLQFLFEYFSETQRNKGNFPGRFSGRQFSNSRSEMNVSTLELGDSALYLCASGSNPSALSSYNEQFFGPGTRLTVL.

This clonotype was found many times. The rearrangement uses TRBV5-5 and TRBJ1-5; 9 bases match TRBD1. The CDR3 loop spans 15 amino acids. CDR1 and CDR2 from the germline V gene are SGHKS and YYEKEE (reference sequence). V shed 4 bases and J 4 bases; nucleotides not matched to a gene: 6. CDR3 in amino acids: CASSGTGTGNQPQHF. Written as DNA, the CDR3 is TGTGCCAGCAGCGGGACCGGGACAGGGAATCAGCCCCAGCATTTT.

This clonotype was observed at least ten times. J is TRBJ2-3 and V is TRBV29-1; D perhaps matches TRBD1 (6 bases). This CDR3 comprises 14 residues. Germline V lookup: CDR1 SQVTM, CDR2 ANQGSEA. The V end was cut by 1 base, the J end by 3 bases, with 11 bases between. CDR3: CSVEGRGVTDTQYF. CDR3 nucleotide sequence: TGCAGCGTTGAAGGCAGGGGAGTAACAGATACGCAGTATTTT.

The sample holds many counts of this clonotype. The chain employs TRBV7-2 and TRBJ1-5, with a weak D call TRBD1 (6 bases). The CDR3 covers 13 residues. Germline CDR1 and CDR2: SGHTA and FQGNSA. With 2 bases removed from V and 4 bases from J, the gap between germline ends came to 6 bases. CDR3 bases: TGTGCCAGCAGCTTACAGGGGAATCAGCCCCAGCATTTT. Its protein is CASSLQGNQPQHF.

Worth noting for this clonotype: A single base separates this from a much larger clone, so it may be a read error. This rearrangement joins TRBV7-9 to TRBJ1-2; the match to TRBD1 covers 7 bases. The CDR3 is 16 amino acids. Germline-derived CDR1 and CDR2 are SEHNR and FQNEAQ (reference sequence). With V trimmed by 2 bases and J by 6 bases, 12 bases remained unmatched. The CDR3 reads CASSLSPFVGGHGYTF. CDR3 DNA sequence: TGTGCCAGCAGCTTATCCCCTTTCGTAGGGGGCCATGGCTACACCTTC.

Comment on this clonotype: An end of the junction does not agree with germline; a read error may underlie this. The gene calls are TRBV18 and TRBJ1-5; 7 bases map to TRBD1. CDR1 KGHSH and CDR2 LQKENI come from the germline V gene. This CDR3 spans 15 amino acids. The CDR3 nucleotides are TGTGCCAGCTCACCGACAGGGCTGAGCAATCAGCACCAGAATTTT. This codes for CASSPTGLSNQHQNF.

In this sample, this clonotype turned up many times. The chain links TRBV29-1 to TRBJ2-6; no reliable D call. The V end was cut by 5 bases, the J end by 2 bases, with 7 bases between. Germline CDR1 is SQVTM and CDR2 is ANQGSEA. The CDR3 loop spans 13 amino acids. The CDR3 bases are TGCAGCGTTCAGAGTCCTGGGGCCAACGTCCTGACTTTC. Translation: CSVQSPGANVLTF.

This clonotype has a count of ten or more. V is TRBV5-1 and J is TRBJ2-7, with TRBD1 identical over 9 bases. Unmatched junction bases numbered 3, after V lost 4 bases and J lost 7 bases. CDR3 length: 12 amino acids. The germline gives CDR1 SGHRS, CDR2 YFSETQ. Written as DNA, the CDR3 is TGCGCCAGCAGCCCCGGACAGGGGGAGCAGTACTTC. It yields the protein CASSPGQGEQYF.

This clonotype has a count of ten or more. This chain connects TRBV5-1 to TRBJ1-4; TRBD1 is a possible D gene (5 bases). Between the trimmed V and J ends, which lost 4 bases and 5 bases, there was a span of 12 bases. The germline V gene has CDR1 SGHRS and CDR2 YFSETQ. The CDR3 spans 14 residues. CDR3 loop: CASSRDSKNEKLFF. The CDR3 coding sequence is TGCGCCAGCAGCCGCGACAGCAAGAATGAAAAACTGTTTTTT.

This clonotype was seen ten or more times. This chain joins TRBV2 and TRBJ2-1; 10 positions agree with TRBD2. J gave up 9 bases and V 8 bases, and 13 bases lay outside the gene matches. The CDR3 is 15 amino acids. The germline CDR1 and CDR2 sequences are SNHLY and FYNNEI. CDR3 nucleotide sequence: TGTGCCAGCGTATCCGGGACTAGCGATTCCGGTGAGCAGTTCTTC. Its translation is CASVSGTSDSGEQFF.

This clonotype appeared many times. This chain connects TRBV5-1 to TRBJ2-5; 7 bases match TRBD1. Unmatched junction bases numbered 3, after V lost 0 bases and J lost 1 base. The CDR3 totals 15 residues. The germline gives CDR1 SGHRS, CDR2 YFSETQ. As DNA, the CDR3 is TGCGCCAGCAGCTTGGCCAGGACAGGCCAAGAGACCCAGTACTTC. It encodes CASSLARTGQETQYF.

This clonotype was seen at least ten times. The J gene is TRBJ2-3, the V gene TRBV20-1; TRBD2 agrees at 8 bases. The CDR3 has 16 amino acids. Trimming took 6 bases from V and 0 from J; bases not matched to a gene: 11. Germline lookup yields CDR1 DFQATT and CDR2 SNEGSKA (reference sequence). The CDR3 DNA follows: TGCAGTGCCACGAGAAGCGGGAGCCCAAGCACAGATACGCAGTATTTT. Translation: CSATRSGSPSTDTQYF.